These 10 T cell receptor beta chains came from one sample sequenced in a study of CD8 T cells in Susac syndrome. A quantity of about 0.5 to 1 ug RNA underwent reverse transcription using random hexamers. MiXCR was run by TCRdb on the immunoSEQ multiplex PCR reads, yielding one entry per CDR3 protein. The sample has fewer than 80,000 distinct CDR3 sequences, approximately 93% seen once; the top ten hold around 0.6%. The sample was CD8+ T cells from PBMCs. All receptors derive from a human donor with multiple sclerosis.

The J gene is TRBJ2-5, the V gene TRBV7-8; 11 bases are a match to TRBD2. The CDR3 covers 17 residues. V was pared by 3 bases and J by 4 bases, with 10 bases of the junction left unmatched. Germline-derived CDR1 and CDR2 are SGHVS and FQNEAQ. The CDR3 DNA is TGTGCCAGCAGCTTCACAGTCAGACTAGCGGGGAGAGAGACCCAGTACTTC. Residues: CASSFTVRLAGRETQYF. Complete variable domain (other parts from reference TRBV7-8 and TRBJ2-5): GAGVSQSPRYKVAKRGQDVALRCDPISGHVSLFWYQQALGQGPEFLTYFQNEAQLDKSGLPSDRFFAERPEGSVSTLKIQRTQQEDSAVYLCASSFTVRLAGRETQYFGPGTRLLVL.

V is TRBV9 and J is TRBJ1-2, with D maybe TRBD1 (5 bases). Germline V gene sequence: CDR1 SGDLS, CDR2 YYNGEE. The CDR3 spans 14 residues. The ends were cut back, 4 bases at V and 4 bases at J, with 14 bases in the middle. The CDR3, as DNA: TGTGCCAGCAGCCCGGCGGGGGTATCCTATGGCTACACCTTC. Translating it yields CASSPAGVSYGYTF.

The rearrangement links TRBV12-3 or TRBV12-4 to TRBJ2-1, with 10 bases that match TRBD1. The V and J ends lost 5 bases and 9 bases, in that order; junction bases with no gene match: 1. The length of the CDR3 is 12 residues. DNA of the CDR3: TGTGCCAGCAGTGGACAGGGGGGTGAGCAGTTCTTC. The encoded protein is CASSGQGGEQFF.

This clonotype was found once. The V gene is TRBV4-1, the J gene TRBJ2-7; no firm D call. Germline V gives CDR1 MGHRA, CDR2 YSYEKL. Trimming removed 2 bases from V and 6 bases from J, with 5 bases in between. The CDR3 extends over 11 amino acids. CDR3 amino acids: CASSQSAEQYF. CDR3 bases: TGCGCCAGCAGCCAATCCGCCGAGCAGTACTTC.

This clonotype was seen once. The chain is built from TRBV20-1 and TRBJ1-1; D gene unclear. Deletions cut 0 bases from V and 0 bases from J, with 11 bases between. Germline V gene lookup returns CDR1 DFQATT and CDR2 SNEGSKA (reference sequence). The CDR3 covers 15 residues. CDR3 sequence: CSARDNQIMNTEAFF. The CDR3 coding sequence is TGCAGTGCTAGAGATAATCAGATCATGAACACTGAAGCTTTCTTT.

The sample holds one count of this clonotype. The DNA of the CDR3 is TGCAGTGTGGATAGACAAGAGACCCAGTACTTC. Translating it yields CSVDRQETQYF. The rearrangement joins TRBV20-1 to TRBJ2-5, with D unresolved. The V gene lost 7 bases and the J gene lost 2 bases, with 8 bases spanning the gap. CDR1 and CDR2 (germline): DFQATT, SNEGSKA (reference sequence). This CDR3 is 11 amino acids long.

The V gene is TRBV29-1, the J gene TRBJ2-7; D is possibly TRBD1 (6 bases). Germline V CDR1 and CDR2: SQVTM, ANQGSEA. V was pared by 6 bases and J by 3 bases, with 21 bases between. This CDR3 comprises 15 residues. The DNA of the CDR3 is TGCAGCGTCGAGGACAGAATAGGAATATTCTACGAGCAGTACTTC. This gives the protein CSVEDRIGIFYEQYF.

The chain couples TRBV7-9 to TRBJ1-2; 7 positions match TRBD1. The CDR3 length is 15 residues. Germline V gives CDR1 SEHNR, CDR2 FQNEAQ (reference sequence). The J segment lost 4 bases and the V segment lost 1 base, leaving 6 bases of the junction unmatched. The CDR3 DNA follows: TGTGCCAGCAGCTTAGATGCAGGGGGAACCTATGGCTACACCTTC. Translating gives CASSLDAGGTYGYTF. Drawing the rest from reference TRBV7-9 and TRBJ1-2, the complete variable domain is DTGVSQNPRHKITKRGQNVTFRCDPISEHNRLYWYRQTLGQGPEFLTYFQNEAQLEKSRLLSDRFSAERPKGSFSTLEIQRTEQGDSAMYLCASSLDAGGTYGYTFGSGTRLTVV.

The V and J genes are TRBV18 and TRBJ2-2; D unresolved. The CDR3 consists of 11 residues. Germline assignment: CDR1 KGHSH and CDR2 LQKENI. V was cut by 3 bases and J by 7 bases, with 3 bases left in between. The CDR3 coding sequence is TGTGCCAGCTCACCGGACGGGGAGCTGTTTTTT. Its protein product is CASSPDGELFF.

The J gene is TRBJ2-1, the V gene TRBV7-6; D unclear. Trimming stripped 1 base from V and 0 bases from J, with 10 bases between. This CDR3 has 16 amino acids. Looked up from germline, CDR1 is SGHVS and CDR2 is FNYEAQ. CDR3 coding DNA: TGTGCCAGCAGCTTAGTGGGCGGAACCTCCTACAATGAGCAGTTCTTC. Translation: CASSLVGGTSYNEQFF.